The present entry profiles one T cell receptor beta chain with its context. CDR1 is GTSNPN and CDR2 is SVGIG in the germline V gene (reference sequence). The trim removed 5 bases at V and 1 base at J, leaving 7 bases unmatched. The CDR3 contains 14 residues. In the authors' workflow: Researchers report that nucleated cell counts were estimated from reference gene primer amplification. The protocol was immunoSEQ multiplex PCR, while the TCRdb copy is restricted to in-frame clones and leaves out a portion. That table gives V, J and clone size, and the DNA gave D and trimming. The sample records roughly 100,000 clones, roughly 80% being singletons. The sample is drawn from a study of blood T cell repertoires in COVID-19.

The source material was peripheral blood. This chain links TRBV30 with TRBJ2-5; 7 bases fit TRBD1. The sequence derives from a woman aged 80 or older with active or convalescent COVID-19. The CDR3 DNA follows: TGTGCCTGGGAAAGACAGGGAATCCAAGAGACCCAGTACTTC. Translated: CAWERQGIQETQYF. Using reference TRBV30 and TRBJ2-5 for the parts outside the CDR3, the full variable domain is SQTIHQWPATLVQPVGSPLSLECTVEGTSNPNLYWYRQAAGRGLQLLFYSVGIGQISSEVPQNLSASRPQDRQFILSSKKLLLSDSGFYLCAWERQGIQETQYFGPGTRLLVL.